The 32 T cell receptor beta chains given below trace back to one sample, sequenced in a study of shared clonotypes between healthy human individuals. Assay used: immunoSEQ multiplex PCR; TCRdb lists only in-frame clones, some missing. Here the sample spans some 1.1 million clones, approximately 75% being singletons. The sequencing sample was made of memory CD4+ T cells from PBMCs. Subset defined: CD45RA-negative fraction. These receptors were collected from a man aged 18 to 35 in good health. Some clones in this sample may be carry-over from other donors' samples.

This clone was seen a handful of times. This chain joins TRBV5-1 and TRBJ1-4; D call uncertain. Trimming shortened V by 0 bases and J by 8 bases, and 11 bases separated the two germline ends. The CDR3 is 14 amino acids. Germline CDR1 SGHRS, CDR2 YFSETQ. The CDR3 coding sequence is TGCGCCAGCAGCTTGGGTTCCCATGGGGAAAAACTGTTTTTT. Its translation is CASSLGSHGEKLFF.

This chain joins TRBV4-3 and TRBJ2-1, with 7 bases lining up with TRBD2. Germline V gene data show CDR1 as LGHNA and CDR2 as YSLEER. This CDR3 has 16 residues. V was pared by 4 bases and J by 3 bases, with 9 bases of the junction left unmatched. As DNA, the CDR3 is TGCGCCAGCAGCCTAGGCCTAGCGGCGCTCTACAATGAGCAGTTCTTC. Encoded protein: CASSLGLAALYNEQFF.

This clone was seen a few times. This rearrangement joins TRBV28 to TRBJ1-4; 10 nucleotides line up with TRBD1. The V and J ends lost 7 bases and 5 bases, in that order; junction bases with no gene match: 10. The germline V gene has CDR1 MDHEN and CDR2 SYDVKM. The CDR3 consists of 16 residues. In DNA, the CDR3 is TGTGCCAGCATCCCGACAGGGGGCCTTTTAAATGAAAAACTGTTTTTT. The encoded protein is CASIPTGGLLNEKLFF. The variable domain in full, completed from reference TRBV28 and TRBJ1-4, reads DVKVTQSSRYLVKRTGEKVFLECVQDMDHENMFWYRQDPGLGLRLIYFSYDVKMKEKGDIPEGYSVSREKKERFSLILESASTNQTSMYLCASIPTGGLLNEKLFFGSGTQLSVL.

Regarding this clone: A read error may explain this, as a much larger clone is one base away. Additional DNA sequences in this sample encode the identical CDR3. The V and J genes are TRBV6-5 and TRBJ2-3, with D uncertain. CDR1 and CDR2 (germline): MNHEY, SVGAGI. This CDR3 spans 14 amino acids. The germline V and J ends were trimmed by 2 bases and 1 base, with 7 bases remaining between them. The DNA for the CDR3 is TGTGCCAGCAGTTACAGGCAGGGCACAGATACGCAGTATTTT. It codes for CASSYRQGTDTQYF.

This chain connects TRBV6-1 to TRBJ1-2, with D possibly being TRBD1 (5 bases). The CDR3 loop spans 16 amino acids. The V and J ends lost 1 base and 3 bases respectively, with 15 bases between them. Germline assignment: CDR1 MNHNS and CDR2 SASEGT. DNA of the CDR3: TGTGCCAGCAGTGAAGTCCGGGACGGCTACTACTATGGCTACACCTTC. Translation gives CASSEVRDGYYYGYTF.

The chain uses TRBV21-1 and TRBJ1-2. TRBV21-1 is classified as a pseudogene. CDR3 length: 13 amino acids. In DNA form, the CDR3 reads TGTGCCAGCAGCCCGGGACCGATCTATGGCTACACCTTC. It specifies CASSPGPIYGYTF.

The chain uses TRBV18 and TRBJ2-5, with TRBD2 as a possible D gene (5 bases). Trimming shortened V by 6 bases and J by 5 bases, and 16 bases separated the two germline ends. CDR3 length: 14 amino acids. Germline V gene data show CDR1 as KGHSH and CDR2 as LQKENI. CDR3 in amino acids: CASSPLPSGETQYF. The CDR3 DNA is TGTGCCAGCTCGCCTCTGCCCTCGGGGGAGACCCAGTACTTC.

V and J are TRBV19 and TRBJ1-3; tentatively, D is TRBD1 (5 bases). The germline V and J ends were trimmed by 6 bases and 2 bases, with 8 bases remaining between them. The CDR3 has 13 amino acids. Germline lookup yields CDR1 LNHDA and CDR2 SQIVND (reference sequence). CDR3 loop: CASRPGPGNTIYF. DNA for the CDR3: TGTGCCAGTAGGCCGGGACCTGGAAACACCATATATTTT.

The chain carries TRBV25-1 and TRBJ2-1; 10 nucleotides line up with TRBD1. The V and J ends lost 3 bases and 4 bases, in that order; junction bases with no gene match: 6. The CDR3 consists of 16 residues. The germline CDR1 and CDR2 sequences are MGHDK and SYGVNS. CDR3: CASSDLGQGEYNEQFF. As DNA, the CDR3 is TGTGCCAGCAGTGACTTAGGACAGGGGGAATACAATGAGCAGTTCTTC.

This chain links TRBV6-5 with TRBJ1-4; D is possibly TRBD1 (6 bases). The germline V gene encodes CDR1 MNHEY and CDR2 SVGAGI. The CDR3 is 14 residues long. The V and J ends lost 7 bases and 0 bases respectively, with 9 bases between them. The CDR3 reads CASTRTATNEKLFF. DNA for the CDR3: TGTGCCAGCACCCGGACAGCAACTAATGAAAAACTGTTTTTT.

This chain joins TRBV7-3 and TRBJ2-1; 8 bases agree with TRBD2. V gave up 5 bases and J gave up 4 bases; unmatched junction bases: 7. Germline values: CDR1 SGHTA, CDR2 FQGTGA. This CDR3 is 15 amino acids long. CDR3 DNA: TGTGCCAGCAGCCCGGAGGGCGGGAGGTACAATGAGCAGTTCTTC. Its protein is CASSPEGGRYNEQFF.

The rearrangement links TRBV30 to TRBJ2-6; D gene uncertain. Germline V gives CDR1 GTSNPN, CDR2 SVGIG (reference sequence). This CDR3 comprises 11 residues. The V end lost 1 base, the J end lost 13 bases, and 8 bases lay between the germline ends. The DNA of the CDR3 is TGTGCCTGGAGTGGGCAGAGAGTCCTGACTTTC. It encodes CAWSGQRVLTF.

The rearrangement uses TRBV7-9 and TRBJ1-5, with 10 positions matching TRBD1. The trim removed 0 bases at V and 4 bases at J, leaving 3 bases unmatched. Looked up from germline, CDR1 is SEHNR and CDR2 is FQNEAQ (reference sequence). This CDR3 is built from 16 residues. CDR3 sequence (DNA): TGTGCCAGCAGCTTAGCGGGACAGGGGAGGAATCAGCCCCAGCATTTT. This translates into CASSLAGQGRNQPQHF.

V usage is TRBV30 and J usage is TRBJ1-5; perhaps TRBD1 as D (5 bases). V was pared by 0 bases and J by 0 bases, with 9 bases between. The CDR3 loop spans 15 amino acids. The germline CDR1 and CDR2 sequences are GTSNPN and SVGIG (reference sequence). In DNA, the CDR3 is TGTGCCTGGAGTGTAGCAGGGAATAGCAATCAGCCCCAGCATTTT. Translated: CAWSVAGNSNQPQHF.

The genes are TRBV7-7 and TRBJ2-1; D is unresolved. V lost 1 base, J lost 8 bases, and 9 bases lay in between. Germline loops: CDR1 SSHAT, CDR2 FNYEAQ (reference sequence). The CDR3 has 13 amino acids. CDR3 loop: CASSLVHLDEQFF. In nucleotides, the CDR3 is TGTGCCAGCAGCTTAGTTCACTTGGATGAGCAGTTCTTC.

Remarks on this clone: The likely explanation is a read error, given a far larger clone one base away. The same CDR3 arises from other DNA sequences in this sample as well. V and J are TRBV30 and TRBJ2-2; D is ambiguous. Germline V gene data show CDR1 as GTSNPN and CDR2 as SVGIG (reference sequence). Trimming stripped 0 bases from V and 10 bases from J, with 9 bases between. The CDR3 totals 12 residues. The CDR3 nucleotides are TGTGCCTGGAGTGTGCCGGTAACGGAGCTGTTTTTT. Translation: CAWSVPVTELFF.

The chain recombines TRBV25-1 with TRBJ2-5, with D perhaps matching TRBD2 (5 bases). There are 14 residues in the CDR3. V lost 2 bases to trimming and J lost 5 bases, with 12 bases between them. Germline assignment: CDR1 MGHDK and CDR2 SYGVNS. Here the CDR3 reads CASSEMVEVETQYF. CDR3 in DNA: TGTGCCAGCAGTGAAATGGTGGAGGTGGAGACCCAGTACTTC.

The chain uses TRBV2 and TRBJ2-1; 7 nucleotides line up with TRBD2. This CDR3 contains 14 residues. Per the germline V gene, CDR1 is SNHLY and CDR2 is FYNNEI. With 5 bases clipped from V and 7 bases from J, the junction kept 8 bases outside the gene matches. CDR3 bases: TGTGCCAGCAGTCCCGGACTAGAAGGGAATGAGCAGTTCTTC. Its translation is CASSPGLEGNEQFF.

The V call is TRBV4-3, the J call TRBJ2-7, with D hard to call. The V gene lost 0 bases and the J gene lost 11 bases, with 11 bases spanning the gap. This CDR3 is built from 12 residues. CDR1 is LGHNA, CDR2 YSLEER, per germline. The DNA for the CDR3 is TGCGCCAGCAGCCAAGATGAACAGCAGGAGTACTTC. It yields the protein CASSQDEQQEYF.

This clone showed up just a few times. The chain employs TRBV5-6 and TRBJ1-4; tentative D call: TRBD1 (5 bases). The CDR3 is 16 residues long. Germline loops: CDR1 SGHDT, CDR2 YYEEEE. V gave up 4 bases and J gave up 7 bases, with 20 bases separating them. The chain's CDR3 is CASSATSGYPSEKLFF. DNA for the CDR3: TGTGCCAGCAGCGCGACTTCAGGGTACCCTTCTGAAAAACTGTTTTTT.

The chain joins TRBV25-1 to TRBJ2-5; D gene unclear. Germline CDR1 MGHDK, CDR2 SYGVNS. The length of the CDR3 is 10 residues. CDR3 sequence reads: CATLFGTQYF. For the CDR3, the DNA is TGTGCTACCCTATTCGGGACCCAGTACTTC.

In DNA form, the CDR3 reads TGTGCCAGCAGCCGGAGATGGGACAGGGCCCTTAATGAGCAGTTCTTC. This translates into CASSRRWDRALNEQFF. The chain has TRBV4-2 and TRBJ2-1; 9 nucleotides line up with TRBD1. Losses at the gene ends were 4 bases for V and 7 bases for J; bases not matched to a gene: 11. The CDR3 consists of 16 residues. In germline, CDR1 is LGHNA, CDR2 YNFKEQ.

The chain is built from TRBV9 and TRBJ1-4, with D uncertain. The CDR3 totals 14 residues. CDR1 and CDR2 from the germline V gene are SGDLS and YYNGEE. Trimming removed 0 bases from V and 4 bases from J, with 7 bases in between. This CDR3 is CASSVGAHNEKLFF. DNA for the CDR3: TGTGCCAGCAGCGTAGGGGCCCATAATGAAAAACTGTTTTTT.

This sequence joins TRBV4-2 and TRBJ2-7, with TRBD2 as a possible D gene (6 bases). Germline V gene data show CDR1 as LGHNA and CDR2 as YNFKEQ. The CDR3 length is 12 residues. Between the trimmed V and J ends, which lost 2 bases and 7 bases, there was a span of 9 bases. CDR3 protein: CASSQIRGEQYF. Written as DNA, the CDR3 is TGTGCCAGCAGCCAAATTCGGGGGGAGCAGTACTTC.

The chain links TRBV5-1 to TRBJ2-7; TRBD1 aligns across 9 bases. J gave up 3 bases and V 4 bases, and 11 bases lay outside the gene matches. CDR1 and CDR2 (germline): SGHRS, YFSETQ. The CDR3 runs to 16 residues. CDR3 loop: CASSPRGGTGIYEQYF. The DNA of the CDR3 is TGCGCCAGCAGCCCAAGAGGGGGGACAGGGATCTACGAGCAGTACTTC.

The chain is built from TRBV5-1 and TRBJ1-1; maybe TRBD1 (6 bases). Deletions cut 3 bases from V and 3 bases from J, with 9 bases between. Germline V gene lookup returns CDR1 SGHRS and CDR2 YFSETQ. This CDR3 has 13 amino acids. The chain's CDR3 is CASSSGQYTEAFF. In nucleotides, the CDR3 is TGCGCCAGCAGCTCTGGACAGTACACTGAAGCTTTCTTT.

With regard to this clone: This is likely an artifact of a read error, given a far larger clone one base away. The rearrangement uses TRBV28 and TRBJ2-1; D is unclear. The length of the CDR3 is 13 residues. Germline V gene lookup returns CDR1 MDHEN and CDR2 SYDVKM. V gave up 7 bases and J gave up 2 bases, with 9 bases separating them. The CDR3 here is CASNSGAYNEQFF. CDR3 coding DNA: TGTGCCAGCAATTCAGGAGCCTACAATGAGCAGTTCTTC.

This clone was seen a few times. The rearrangement joins TRBV7-6 to TRBJ2-5; 9 bases are shared with TRBD2. Germline V gene sequence: CDR1 SGHVS, CDR2 FNYEAQ. The CDR3 spans 17 residues. The ends lost 1 base at V and 2 bases at J; junction bases unmatched: 8. CDR3 amino acids: CASSLGIIAGAQETQYF. In nucleotides, the CDR3 is TGTGCCAGCAGCTTAGGGATCATAGCGGGAGCACAAGAGACCCAGTACTTC.

J is TRBJ1-1 and V is TRBV6-5, with 8 bases identical to TRBD1. Germline CDR1 and CDR2: MNHEY and SVGAGI. The V and J ends lost 3 bases and 1 base, in that order; junction bases with no gene match: 4. The CDR3 length is 15 residues. The CDR3 nucleotides read TGTGCCAGCAGTTATGACAGGGGTGGGAACACTGAAGCTTTCTTT. Encoded protein: CASSYDRGGNTEAFF.

This clone was detected only once. This chain connects TRBV6-5 to TRBJ2-1; 7 positions agree with TRBD2. The CDR3 has 15 residues. CDR1 is MNHEY and CDR2 is SVGAGI in the germline V gene. With 6 bases clipped from V and 3 bases from J, the junction kept 8 bases outside the gene matches. The CDR3 nucleotides are TGTGCCAGCAGCACAAAGCGGGGCAGCTACAATGAGCAGTTCTTC. Protein sequence: CASSTKRGSYNEQFF.

This chain uses TRBV5-1 with TRBJ2-2; TRBD2 aligns across 10 bases. The CDR3 has 14 residues. CDR1 SGHRS and CDR2 YFSETQ come from the germline V gene. The V gene end was trimmed by 4 bases and the J gene end by 5 bases; junction bases not matched to a gene: 2. Written as DNA, the CDR3 is TGCGCCAGCAGCAGCGGGAGGGGAACCGGGGAGCTGTTTTTT. It is translated as CASSSGRGTGELFF.

In DNA form, the CDR3 reads TGTGCCAGCAGTTTCCAAAGATTAAATGAAAAACTGTTTTTT. This codes for CASSFQRLNEKLFF. The V gene is TRBV28, the J gene TRBJ1-4; no clear D. The germline V and J ends were trimmed by 3 bases and 5 bases, with 10 bases remaining between them. Germline loops: CDR1 MDHEN, CDR2 SYDVKM. There are 14 residues in the CDR3.